The 27 T cell receptor beta chains below were found in one sample sequenced in a study of CD8 T cells in ankylosing spondylitis. Antigens of these TCRs are unknown. TCRdb re-derived calls from the 5' RACE reads in MiXCR, one entry per CDR3 protein. The data show about 500,000 distinct CDR3 sequences, with 10% to 15% seen just once and around 6.8% held by the top ten. Study-level findings and limits: What appeared characteristic of ankylosing spondylitis blood was a TCR beta motif of 7 or 8 highly homologous variants.

The sample taken for sequencing was blood, either unsorted or a sorted T cell fraction (not recorded which). The receptors shown here come from a male donor with ankylosing spondylitis.

The genes are TRBV20-1 and TRBJ2-2; D gene uncertain. Germline CDR1 reads DFQATT; CDR2 reads SNEGSKA (reference sequence). Trimming left V 1 base short and J 0 bases short, with 6 bases between. The CDR3 is made up of 14 amino acids. The CDR3 DNA is TGCAGTGCTAGAGGTCTCTCGAACACCGGGGAGCTGTTTTTT. This gives the protein CSARGLSNTGELFF.

Only a few counts were recorded for this clonotype. V usage is TRBV20-1 and J usage is TRBJ1-1, with D possibly being TRBD1 (5 bases). This CDR3 has 13 amino acids. Germline V gene lookup returns CDR1 DFQATT and CDR2 SNEGSKA (reference sequence). The ends were cut back, 6 bases at V and 1 base at J, with 12 bases in the middle. CDR3 amino acids: CSAGTTENTEAFF. The CDR3 coding sequence is TGCAGTGCAGGTACGACAGAGAACACTGAAGCTTTCTTT.

This clonotype was detected many times. V usage is TRBV5-1 and J usage is TRBJ2-1; 9 positions agree with TRBD2. V trimming: 0 bases; J trimming: 4 bases; junction bases outside the gene matches: 2. The germline V gene has CDR1 SGHRS and CDR2 YFSETQ. CDR3 length: 15 residues. The CDR3 sequence: CASSLVAGEYNEQFF. CDR3 DNA: TGCGCCAGCAGCTTGGTAGCGGGAGAATACAATGAGCAGTTCTTC. The variable domain in full, with the rest retrieved from reference TRBV5-1 and TRBJ2-1, is KAGVTQTPRYLIKTRGQQVTLSCSPISGHRSVSWYQQTPGQGLQFLFEYFSETQRNKGNFPGRFSGRQFSNSRSEMNVSTLELGDSALYLCASSLVAGEYNEQFFGPGTRLTVL.

This clonotype was observed a few times. The chain has TRBV3-1 and TRBJ1-2; unclear D gene. The CDR3 has 16 residues. Deletions cut 4 bases from V and 0 bases from J, with 15 bases between. In germline, CDR1 is LGHDT, CDR2 YNNKEL (reference sequence). For the CDR3, the DNA is TGTGCCAGCAGCCCTCGCGACCCCTTGACTAACTATGGCTACACCTTC. It translates to CASSPRDPLTNYGYTF.

There are many counts of this clonotype. The rearrangement uses TRBV5-1 and TRBJ2-2; TRBD1 matches at 10 bases. CDR3 size: 18 residues. The V segment lost 2 bases and the J segment 5 bases; nucleotides outside the gene matches: 12. The germline V gene encodes CDR1 SGHRS and CDR2 YFSETQ. CDR3 sequence reads: CASSLTGTGAPRTGELFF. The CDR3 coding sequence is TGCGCCAGCAGCTTAACCGGGACAGGGGCCCCTCGAACCGGGGAGCTGTTTTTT.

In this sample, this clonotype turned up a few times. The chain recombines TRBV7-8 with TRBJ1-4, with D maybe TRBD1 (5 bases). Germline V gene lookup returns CDR1 SGHVS and CDR2 FQNEAQ. V was clipped by 4 bases and J by 10 bases, with 13 bases between them. The CDR3 has 13 residues. CDR3 sequence reads: CASSSGALGKLFF. The CDR3 DNA reads as TGTGCCAGCAGCTCCGGGGCATTGGGAAAACTGTTTTTT.

This chain connects TRBV14 to TRBJ1-1; possible D gene TRBD1, 5 bases. Germline CDR1 reads SGHDN; CDR2 reads FVKESK. There are 14 residues in the CDR3. The germline V and J ends were trimmed by 2 bases and 4 bases, with 11 bases remaining between them. The chain's CDR3 is CASSQSSRATEAFF. DNA of the CDR3: TGTGCCAGCAGCCAATCGTCCAGGGCCACTGAAGCTTTCTTT.

The chain uses TRBV7-2 and TRBJ1-1; D call uncertain. The CDR3 is 12 amino acids. Germline V lookup: CDR1 SGHTA, CDR2 FQGNSA. The V end was cut by 1 base, the J end by 8 bases, with 8 bases between. The CDR3 DNA follows: TGTGCCAGCAGCTTAGTTAGGGAAGAAGCTTTCTTT. This codes for CASSLVREEAFF.

This clonotype came up many times. This rearrangement joins TRBV6-1 to TRBJ2-1, with a possible D match to TRBD1 (6 bases). Trimming took 6 bases from V and 6 from J, leaving 18 bases between them. The CDR3 runs to 15 residues. Looked up from germline, CDR1 is MNHNS and CDR2 is SASEGT. The CDR3 spells CASSRLLGGPNEQFF. The CDR3 coding sequence is TGTGCCAGCAGCCGACTATTAGGGGGTCCCAATGAGCAGTTCTTC.

The chain joins TRBV6-1 to TRBJ1-1; TRBD1 matches at 7 bases. CDR1 is MNHNS, CDR2 SASEGT, per germline. The V gene end was trimmed by 5 bases and the J gene end by 3 bases; junction bases not matched to a gene: 12. This CDR3 has 16 amino acids. CDR3 sequence (DNA): TGTGCCAGCAGTCCCTTAACCAGGGGGACCCACACTGAAGCTTTCTTT. This encodes CASSPLTRGTHTEAFF.

The rearrangement uses TRBV6-1 and TRBJ2-5; D gene unclear. Germline-derived CDR1 and CDR2 are MNHNS and SASEGT. Between the trimmed V and J ends, which lost 4 bases and 2 bases, there was a span of 8 bases. The CDR3 sequence is 13 residues long. Written as DNA, the CDR3 is TGTGCCAGCAGTGTGCAACAACAAGAGACCCAGTACTTC. Translating gives CASSVQQQETQYF.

Only a few counts were recorded for this clonotype. The chain combines TRBV7-6 with TRBJ2-1; TRBD1 matches 7 bases. This CDR3 has 15 residues. CDR1 and CDR2 (germline): SGHVS, FNYEAQ. The ends lost 7 bases at V and 6 bases at J; junction bases unmatched: 12. CDR3 amino acids: CASILGDSDRNEQFF. CDR3 DNA sequence: TGTGCCAGCATTCTGGGGGACAGCGACCGCAATGAGCAGTTCTTC.

The chain joins TRBV15 to TRBJ2-7; possibly TRBD1 or TRBD2 for D (5 bases each). The CDR3 has 15 residues. Germline lookup yields CDR1 LNHNV and CDR2 YYDKDF (reference sequence). V lost 5 bases and J lost 1, with 15 bases in between. In DNA form, the CDR3 reads TGTGCCACCAGCGCCCGGGACGGAATGTCCTACGAGCAGTACTTC. The encoded protein is CATSARDGMSYEQYF.

This clonotype was seen only a few times. The chain carries TRBV5-1 and TRBJ2-5, with 9 positions matching TRBD2. The CDR3 covers 17 residues. V lost 4 bases to trimming and J lost 5 bases; unmatched junction nucleotides: 15. Germline values: CDR1 SGHRS, CDR2 YFSETQ. For the CDR3, the DNA is TGCGCCAGCAGCCTCGGTGTCGCGGGAGGGGAAGGGGAGACCCAGTACTTC. It translates to CASSLGVAGGEGETQYF.

The V call is TRBV20-1, the J call TRBJ2-5; possibly TRBD2 for D (6 bases). Germline loops: CDR1 DFQATT, CDR2 SNEGSKA (reference sequence). V lost 6 bases and J 8 bases, leaving 25 bases between the germline ends. CDR3 length: 15 residues. This CDR3 reads CSARPSWGGLETQYF. In DNA form, the CDR3 reads TGCAGTGCCAGACCTAGCTGGGGAGGTTTAGAAACCCAGTACTTC.

This clonotype was recorded a few times. V usage is TRBV11-2 and J usage is TRBJ1-4; D gene unclear. V lost 6 bases and J 5 bases, leaving 13 bases between the germline ends. The CDR3 is 14 residues long. Germline loops: CDR1 SGHAT, CDR2 FQNNGV. The CDR3 nucleotides are TGTGCCAGCAGTCGTAACCGGGCGAATGAAAAACTGTTTTTT. This encodes CASSRNRANEKLFF.

This clonotype was detected only a few times. The chain uses TRBV4-2 and TRBJ2-2; D unclear. V lost 2 bases to trimming and J lost 1 base, with 5 bases between them. The CDR3 length is 14 residues. The germline gives CDR1 LGHNA, CDR2 YNFKEQ. This CDR3 reads CASSQPLNTGELFF. In nucleotides, the CDR3 is TGTGCCAGCAGCCAACCTCTGAACACCGGGGAGCTGTTTTTT.

The chain joins TRBV7-2 to TRBJ1-3; D ambiguous. The CDR3 sequence is 14 residues long. The V gene lost 3 bases and the J gene lost 3 bases, with 9 bases spanning the gap. Germline V gene lookup returns CDR1 SGHTA and CDR2 FQGNSA. The CDR3 region has the DNA TGTGCCAGCAGCTTCCAGAGAAGTGGAAACACCATATATTTT. It codes for CASSFQRSGNTIYF.

The genes are TRBV24-1 and TRBJ2-1; TRBD1 or TRBD2 may be the D gene (6 bases each). Germline values: CDR1 KGHDR, CDR2 SFDVKD. The ends were cut back, 5 bases at V and 8 bases at J, with 12 bases in the middle. The length of the CDR3 is 13 residues. The CDR3 nucleotides read TGTGCCACCAGTGTGCCCGGGGGCCATGAGCAGTTCTTC. Amino acid sequence: CATSVPGGHEQFF.

The chain joins TRBV12-3 or TRBV12-4 to TRBJ2-1; D unresolved. V dropped 1 base and J dropped 5 bases, with 6 bases sitting between them. CDR3 length: 13 residues. In DNA, the CDR3 is TGTGCCAGCAGTTTAGGATTTAACAATGAGCAGTTCTTC. Translating gives CASSLGFNNEQFF.

This rearrangement joins TRBV6-1 to TRBJ1-5; perhaps TRBD1 as D (5 bases). Per germline, CDR1 MNHNS and CDR2 SASEGT. Trimming cost V 2 bases and J 3 bases, with 11 bases left between them. This CDR3 is 15 amino acids long. CDR3 loop: CASSELARANQPQHF. The CDR3 coding sequence is TGTGCCAGCAGTGAACTCGCCAGGGCCAATCAGCCCCAGCATTTT.

This clonotype was recorded a few times. The chain links TRBV29-1 to TRBJ1-1, with D possibly TRBD1 on 6 matching bases. V shed 7 bases and J shed 7 bases, with 19 bases lying between them. CDR1 and CDR2 from the germline V gene are SQVTM and ANQGSEA. The CDR3 loop spans 13 amino acids. For the CDR3, the DNA is TGCAGCGCACAGAAGGGGGGGGATGGTGAAGCTTTCTTT. It encodes CSAQKGGDGEAFF.

This clonotype has just a few counts. The rearrangement joins TRBV20-1 to TRBJ2-1; D possibly corresponds to TRBD2 (6 bases). The CDR3 runs to 14 residues. Germline CDR1 DFQATT, CDR2 SNEGSKA (reference sequence). V was cut by 4 bases and J by 4 bases, with 14 bases left in between. The DNA for the CDR3 is TGCAGTGCTACCCCTGAGGAGGGTTACAATGAGCAGTTCTTC. Protein product: CSATPEEGYNEQFF.

J is TRBJ2-1 and V is TRBV7-9; 11 nucleotides align to TRBD2. The trim removed 3 bases at V and 7 bases at J, leaving 5 bases unmatched. Germline V lookup: CDR1 SEHNR, CDR2 FQNEAQ (reference sequence). This CDR3 region has 15 residues. CDR3 bases: TGTGCCAGCAGCTTTCTAGCGGGAGGTAAAAATGAGCAGTTCTTC. Translated: CASSFLAGGKNEQFF.

The V and J genes are TRBV2 and TRBJ1-1; 8 nucleotides agree with TRBD1. CDR3 length: 14 residues. CDR1 and CDR2 (germline): SNHLY, FYNNEI. Trimming at V came to 6 bases and at J to 4 bases, leaving 7 bases not matched to a gene. CDR3 DNA sequence: TGTGCCAGCAGCCAAGACAGGGGCGCCACTGAAGCTTTCTTT. It encodes CASSQDRGATEAFF.

This clonotype was counted at least ten times. This chain uses TRBV3-2 with TRBJ1-5; the D call in the table, TRBD1, was not verified against the DNA. TRBV3-2 is a listed pseudogene. The CDR3 totals 14 residues. The CDR3 nucleotides are TGTGCCAGCAGCTTTGCCGGGGGAGATCAGCCCCAGCATTTT. Its translation is CASSFAGGDQPQHF.

This clonotype was observed a few times. The gene calls are TRBV7-2 and TRBJ2-1; D may correspond to TRBD1 or TRBD2 (5 bases each). Trimming took off 5 bases at V and 8 bases at J, with 19 bases between the two ends. Germline lookup yields CDR1 SGHTA and CDR2 FQGNSA. The CDR3 length is 15 residues. CDR3 in amino acids: CASSRLGKPRDEQFF. CDR3 sequence (DNA): TGTGCCAGCAGCCGACTCGGGAAGCCCAGGGATGAGCAGTTCTTC.